This T cell receptor (beta chain) was identified in a study of beta chain features in type 1 diabetes. Via the markers CD45RO/CCR7/CD25/CD127/CD95/CD27, stem cell-like memory, regulatory, central memory and naive CD4+ cells were sorted. Study-level results: Here, the possible influence of HLA type (on TCRB rearrangement) remained unresolved. A possible short-template PCR bias applies equally to patients and controls.

Remarks on this clone: Its target is not known.

Every bit of the isolated RNA underwent reverse transcription, so sequencing read expressed TCRB transcripts. The data were produced by immunoSEQ multiplex PCR, yet TCRdb's version contains in-frame clones alone and is incomplete. This sample carries about 620,000 clones, roughly a sixth of them seen once, and the ten largest clones take under 0.095%. The length of the CDR3 is 14 residues. Between the trimmed V and J ends, which lost 2 bases and 4 bases, there was a span of 11 bases. Germline V gene lookup returns CDR1 SGHAT and CDR2 FQNNGV. The chain has TRBV11-2 and TRBJ1-1; D uncertain. Sequenced sample: naive CD4+ T cells from blood. This sequence originates from a man aged 18 to 30 in good health. The CDR3 is CASSLSLSGTEAFF. In nucleotides, the CDR3 is TGTGCCAGCAGCTTATCCCTCTCGGGCACTGAAGCTTTCTTT.